Each of the 20 T cell receptor beta chains below was sequenced from the same sample in a study of cytomegalovirus exposure and HLA in healthy donors. Primers included in the PCR were 60 Vbeta and 13 Jbeta primers. Method: immunoSEQ multiplex PCR; TCRdb's copy keeps in-frame clones and lacks some. Of around 78,000 clones listed, about 60% are singletons. Sequencing input: PBMCs. The receptors were gathered from a man aged 30 to 45 in good health and CMV-seropositive.

The chain combines TRBV5-1 with TRBJ2-3, with D maybe TRBD2 (7 bases). The CDR3 is 17 amino acids. V was pared by 2 bases and J by 0 bases, with 16 bases between. Germline V gives CDR1 SGHRS, CDR2 YFSETQ. The CDR3 is CASSLGGLSTSTDTQYF. The CDR3 nucleotides are TGCGCCAGCAGCTTAGGGGGACTATCAACTAGCACAGATACGCAGTATTTT.

This sequence joins TRBV10-3 and TRBJ2-2; TRBD2 matches 9 bases. The V gene's germline CDR1 is ENHRY and CDR2 SYGVKD. The CDR3 covers 15 residues. J was trimmed by 6 bases and V by 10 bases; bases with no gene match: 12. The CDR3 region has the DNA TGTGCCAGCGGTAGCGCGGGAGGGGCGGCCGGGGAGCTGTTTTTT. Translated: CASGSAGGAAGELFF.

The chain combines TRBV29-1 with TRBJ2-3; D is perhaps TRBD2 (7 bases). The CDR3 is 17 residues long. CDR1 is SQVTM and CDR2 is ANQGSEA in the germline V gene. The germline V and J ends were trimmed by 4 bases and 10 bases, with 30 bases remaining between them. As DNA, the CDR3 is TGCAGCGTTGCGGGGGTCGACAATAGGGGGGGCCTTTGGCCGCAGTATTTT. Translation gives CSVAGVDNRGGLWPQYF.

Worth noting for this clone: In the same sample, other DNA sequences code for this CDR3. This chain uses TRBV4-2 with TRBJ2-3, with D possibly being TRBD2 (6 bases). This CDR3 is built from 16 residues. The germline V gene has CDR1 LGHNA and CDR2 YNFKEQ. Trimming removed 3 bases from V and 1 base from J, with 14 bases in between. CDR3 nucleotides: TGTGCCAGCAGCCAGGATAGGGGCGGGGGCACAGATACGCAGTATTTT. As protein: CASSQDRGGGTDTQYF.

The chain recombines TRBV23-1 with TRBJ2-7, with TRBD2 matching over 9 bases. TRBV23-1 is an ORF for which the function is uncertain. Trimming removed 6 bases from V and 0 bases from J; junction bases left unmatched: 3. The CDR3 is 14 residues long. The CDR3 loop reads CASRRLAASYEQYF. CDR3 bases: TGCGCCAGCAGGCGACTAGCGGCCTCCTACGAGCAGTACTTC.

This rearrangement joins TRBV11-2 to TRBJ2-7; D not certain. Trimming removed 3 bases at V and 4 bases at J, with 13 bases between. This CDR3 contains 14 residues. Germline CDR1 reads SGHAT; CDR2 reads FQNNGV. The DNA for the CDR3 is TGTGCCAGCAGCTTGTCTCCGTCAGTTTACGAGCAGTACTTC. Translating gives CASSLSPSVYEQYF.

V usage is TRBV6-5 and J usage is TRBJ2-7, with a tentative D call TRBD1 (5 bases). The V end was cut by 6 bases, the J end by 2 bases, with 14 bases between. This CDR3 has 14 amino acids. Germline V gene data show CDR1 as MNHEY and CDR2 as SVGAGI. Here the CDR3 reads CASRWGGGTYEQYF. CDR3 nucleotide sequence: TGTGCCAGCAGGTGGGGCGGTGGAACCTACGAGCAGTACTTC.

This clone was seen a handful of times. This chain links TRBV11-3 with TRBJ2-7; TRBD2 aligns across 12 bases. V trimming: 5 bases; J trimming: 5 bases; junction bases outside the gene matches: 7. The V gene's germline CDR1 is SGHNT and CDR2 YENEEA. This CDR3 spans 15 amino acids. The CDR3 is CASSTPTSGSDEQYF. In DNA form, the CDR3 reads TGTGCCAGCAGCACCCCGACTAGCGGGAGCGACGAGCAGTACTTC.

This chain uses TRBV5-1 with TRBJ2-3, with 13 bases matching TRBD2. V lost 7 bases and J lost 5; bases outside the gene matches: 4. Germline CDR1 SGHRS, CDR2 YFSETQ. This CDR3 contains 14 residues. Here the CDR3 DNA reads TGCGCCAGCGGAACTAGCGGGAGGGAAGATACGCAGTATTTT. Translated: CASGTSGREDTQYF.

In this sample, this clone turned up once. This chain uses TRBV28 with TRBJ1-2; no firm D call. Germline-derived CDR1 and CDR2 are MDHEN and SYDVKM. CDR3 length: 13 residues. CDR3 in DNA: TGTGCTTCGGGGAATGGAGCTAACTATGGCTACACCTTC. This codes for CASGNGANYGYTF.

DNA of the CDR3: TGTGCCAGCAGCGTAGGTGGAGGGGATACCTACGAGCAGTACTTC. Protein product: CASSVGGGDTYEQYF. The V call is TRBV9, the J call TRBJ2-7, with D perhaps TRBD2 (6 bases). The V end lost 0 bases, the J end lost 2 bases, and 12 bases lay between the germline ends. CDR3 length: 15 amino acids. Germline assignment: CDR1 SGDLS and CDR2 YYNGEE.

The chain joins TRBV7-9 to TRBJ2-1; a weak D match, TRBD1 (5 bases). The CDR3 length is 14 residues. The germline V and J ends were trimmed by 1 base and 6 bases, with 10 bases remaining between them. The germline CDR1 and CDR2 sequences are SEHNR and FQNEAQ (reference sequence). CDR3 bases: TGTGCCAGCAGCTTAGAGGGGCTGGGCAATGAGCAGTTCTTC. Protein: CASSLEGLGNEQFF. The full variable domain, with the rest looked up from reference TRBV7-9 and TRBJ2-1, is DTGVSQNPRHKITKRGQNVTFRCDPISEHNRLYWYRQTLGQGPEFLTYFQNEAQLEKSRLLSDRFSAERPKGSFSTLEIQRTEQGDSAMYLCASSLEGLGNEQFFGPGTRLTVL.

The chain combines TRBV4-2 with TRBJ2-5; 15 nucleotides align to TRBD2. V was clipped by 4 bases and J by 2 bases; unmatched bases: 2. The CDR3 has 16 residues. CDR1 is LGHNA, CDR2 YNFKEQ, per germline. CDR3 protein: CASSLGTSGGQETQYF. In DNA form, the CDR3 reads TGTGCCAGCAGCCTTGGGACTAGCGGGGGGCAAGAGACCCAGTACTTC.

V is TRBV7-9 and J is TRBJ1-2; 8 bases fit TRBD1. V trimming: 3 bases; J trimming: 4 bases; junction bases outside the gene matches: 4. This CDR3 comprises 14 residues. Germline CDR1 and CDR2: SEHNR and FQNEAQ (reference sequence). The CDR3 nucleotides are TGTGCCAGCAGCTTTGGACAGGGCCCCTATGGCTACACCTTC. This translates into CASSFGQGPYGYTF.

The chain links TRBV5-4 to TRBJ2-3, with 10 nucleotides matching TRBD2. CDR3 size: 15 residues. Germline CDR1 reads SGHNT; CDR2 reads YYREEE (reference sequence). V trimming: 3 bases; J trimming: 6 bases; junction bases outside the gene matches: 7. The CDR3 spells CASSSPSGSWDTQYF. As DNA, the CDR3 is TGTGCCAGCAGCTCCCCTAGCGGGAGTTGGGATACGCAGTATTTT.

This sequence joins TRBV2 and TRBJ2-3; a possible D gene is TRBD2 (5 bases). Germline loops: CDR1 SNHLY, CDR2 FYNNEI. This CDR3 comprises 14 residues. The germline V and J ends were trimmed by 6 bases and 2 bases, with 12 bases remaining between them. The CDR3 nucleotides read TGTGCCAGCAGAGACCCCCGGGACACAGATACGCAGTATTTT. Translating it yields CASRDPRDTDTQYF.

This chain links TRBV5-5 with TRBJ2-6, with 7 bases aligning to TRBD2. Losses at the gene ends were 6 bases for V and 4 bases for J; bases not matched to a gene: 7. The CDR3 length is 15 residues. In germline, CDR1 is SGHKS, CDR2 YYEKEE (reference sequence). The CDR3 DNA reads TGTGCCAGCAACATGGGGGGGTTGGGGGCCAACGTCCTGACTTTC. Its translation is CASNMGGLGANVLTF.

Only a few counts were recorded for this clone. V and J are TRBV7-7 and TRBJ2-5, with a tentative D call TRBD2 (6 bases). Germline V gene data show CDR1 as SSHAT and CDR2 as FNYEAQ (reference sequence). Trimming shortened V by 0 bases and J by 7 bases, and 12 bases separated the two germline ends. The CDR3 length is 14 residues. The CDR3 coding sequence is TGTGCCAGCAGCTTAGCCGACCAAGCGGGGACCCAGTACTTC. Translating it yields CASSLADQAGTQYF.

The J gene is TRBJ1-2, the V gene TRBV27, with TRBD1 matching over 9 bases. Looked up from germline, CDR1 is MNHEY and CDR2 is SMNVEV (reference sequence). After removal of 6 bases from V and 4 bases from J, the junction contained 3 bases not matched to a gene. The CDR3 loop spans 13 amino acids. The CDR3 spells CASSSTGGYGYTF. The CDR3, as DNA: TGTGCCAGCAGCTCGACAGGGGGCTATGGCTACACCTTC.

The chain joins TRBV6-4 to TRBJ2-1; 12 nucleotides match TRBD2. From germline, CDR1 is MRHNA and CDR2 SNTAGT. Trimming at V came to 2 bases and at J to 12 bases, leaving 5 bases not matched to a gene. CDR3 size: 14 residues. This CDR3 reads CASSDTWTSGTQFF. CDR3 coding DNA: TGTGCCAGCAGTGACACTTGGACTAGCGGGACGCAGTTCTTC.